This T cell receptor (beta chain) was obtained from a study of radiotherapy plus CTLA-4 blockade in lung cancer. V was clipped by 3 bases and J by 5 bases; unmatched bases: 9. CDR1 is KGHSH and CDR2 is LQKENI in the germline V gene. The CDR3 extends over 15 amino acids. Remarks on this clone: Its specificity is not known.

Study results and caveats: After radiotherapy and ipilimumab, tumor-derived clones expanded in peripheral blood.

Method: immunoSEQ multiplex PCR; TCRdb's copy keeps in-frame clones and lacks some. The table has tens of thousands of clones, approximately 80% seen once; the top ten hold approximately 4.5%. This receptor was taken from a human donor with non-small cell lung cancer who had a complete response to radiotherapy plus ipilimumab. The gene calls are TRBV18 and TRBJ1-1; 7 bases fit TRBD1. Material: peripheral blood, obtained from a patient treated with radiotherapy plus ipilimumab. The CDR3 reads CASSPVTGIGTEAFF. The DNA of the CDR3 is TGTGCCAGCTCACCTGTGACAGGGATCGGGACTGAAGCTTTCTTT.